The T cell receptor beta chain described here comes from a study of T cell responses to AZD1222 COVID-19 vaccine. Note on this clone: Its antigen is undetermined.

Broader study findings: Among those given AZD1222, only five or six were seropositive at baseline. Repertoires were obtained solely post-peak T cell response. Researchers report vaccine-associated CD4 TCRs spanning spike, with dominance at 160-218 and 743-854. Clonal diversity was possibly underestimated, and white British individuals and females predominated among donors.

V trimming: 3 bases; J trimming: 5 bases; junction bases outside the gene matches: 8. CDR1 SGDLS and CDR2 YYNGEE come from the germline V gene. There are 15 residues in the CDR3. The table came from immunoSEQ multiplex PCR; TCRdb's copy has only in-frame clones and leaves some out. The sample consists of approximately 110,000 clones, 87% of them appearing once. The source was peripheral blood, collected 28 days after the second AZD1222 dose. This TCR came from an adult who received the AZD1222 COVID-19 vaccine. This chain links TRBV9 with TRBJ2-1; 7 bases match TRBD1. This chain's CDR3 is CASSATGTVNNEQFF. DNA for the CDR3: TGTGCCAGCAGCGCCACCGGGACAGTTAACAATGAGCAGTTCTTC.